The 29 T cell receptor beta chains below all came from one sample that was sequenced in a study of cytomegalovirus exposure and HLA in healthy donors (dated by TCRdb to 2015 to 2018). Libraries came from the immunoSEQ multiplex PCR assay. TCRdb took this table from immuneACCESS and kept in-frame rearrangements with V and J called. Such tables lack part of the clones; where checked against another copy, unresolved V genes explain under half of the gap, and the rest is unexplained. The sample profile shows fewer than 130,000 clones; around nine tenths of them were found once. The ten biggest clones cover 1.4% of the sample. The sequenced sample was PBMCs. The receptors come from a woman between 25 and 40 years old in good health and CMV-seropositive.

This chain joins TRBV2 and TRBJ2-7; weak D call: TRBD1 (6 bases). Deletions cut 6 bases from V and 1 base from J, with 10 bases between. This CDR3 spans 13 amino acids. Germline V gene lookup returns CDR1 SNHLY and CDR2 FYNNEI. The CDR3 coding sequence is TGTGCCAGCAGCCCTGGACAGTCCTACGAGCAGTACTTC. The encoded protein is CASSPGQSYEQYF. Using reference TRBV2 and TRBJ2-7 for the parts outside the CDR3, the full variable domain is EPEVTQTPSHQVTQMGQEVILRCVPISNHLYFYWYRQILGQKVEFLVSFYNNEISEKSEIFDDQFSVERPDGSNFTLKIRSTKLEDSAMYFCASSPGQSYEQYFGPGTRLTVT.

This sequence joins TRBV28 and TRBJ2-1; possibly TRBD2 for D (6 bases). Looked up from germline, CDR1 is MDHEN and CDR2 is SYDVKM. V lost 5 bases and J lost 1, with 18 bases in between. This CDR3 contains 17 residues. CDR3 region: CASSITRRGWSYNEQFF. The CDR3 bases are TGTGCCAGCAGTATCACCCGCCGGGGGTGGTCCTACAATGAGCAGTTCTTC.

This clone has a single count. The rearrangement uses TRBV9 and TRBJ2-3, with D unclear. Germline V CDR1 and CDR2: SGDLS, YYNGEE. Trimming pared 8 bases from V and 1 base from J, leaving 11 bases between. The CDR3 covers 13 residues. The CDR3: CASRPPGTDTQYF. CDR3 in DNA: TGTGCCAGTCGCCCCCCGGGCACAGATACGCAGTATTTT. The complete variable domain, with remaining parts taken from reference TRBV9 and TRBJ2-3, reads DSGVTQTPKHLITATGQRVTLRCSPRSGDLSVYWYQQSLDQGLQFLIQYYNGEERAKGNILERFSAQQFPDLHSELNLSSLELGDSALYFCASRPPGTDTQYFGPGTRLTVL.

The V call is TRBV28, the J call TRBJ1-2, with D possibly TRBD1 on 6 matching bases. Trimming took off 5 bases at V and 4 bases at J, with 11 bases between the two ends. Per germline, CDR1 MDHEN and CDR2 SYDVKM. The CDR3 runs 13 residues. The CDR3 nucleotides are TGTGCCAGCAGTCAAGGACAGATCTATGGCTACACCTTC. Encoded protein: CASSQGQIYGYTF.

A few counts support this clone. This sequence joins TRBV19 and TRBJ1-5; 10 nucleotides align to TRBD1. Germline V gene data show CDR1 as LNHDA and CDR2 as SQIVND (reference sequence). The V segment lost 5 bases and the J segment 4 bases; nucleotides outside the gene matches: 5. The CDR3 has 15 residues. CDR3 nucleotide sequence: TGTGCCAGTAGTCCGGGGACAGGGGTGAATCAGCCCCAGCATTTT. Translating it yields CASSPGTGVNQPQHF.

This clone was observed a single time. J is TRBJ2-1 and V is TRBV4-1; a weak D match, TRBD1 (6 bases). CDR3 length: 16 residues. Germline V lookup: CDR1 MGHRA, CDR2 YSYEKL. Trimming took 0 bases from V and 0 from J, leaving 9 bases between them. For the CDR3, the DNA is TGCGCCAGCAGCCAAGATAGGGGGAGCTCCTACAATGAGCAGTTCTTC. Protein: CASSQDRGSSYNEQFF.

V gene TRBV10-3 combines with J gene TRBJ2-1; 10 positions agree with TRBD1. The CDR3 is 15 residues long. Germline V gives CDR1 ENHRY, CDR2 SYGVKD. The V gene end was trimmed by 0 bases and the J gene end by 8 bases; junction bases not matched to a gene: 4. The CDR3 bases are TGTGCCATCAGTGAGTCGGGGACAGGGGACGATGAGCAGTTCTTC. It encodes CAISESGTGDDEQFF.

The chain carries TRBV18 and TRBJ1-2; D is unresolved. Germline assignment: CDR1 KGHSH and CDR2 LQKENI. This CDR3 has 15 amino acids. V lost 2 bases, J lost 4 bases, and 14 bases lay in between. The CDR3 reads CASSPVPAVFYGYTF. The DNA of the CDR3 is TGTGCCAGCTCACCAGTCCCGGCGGTCTTCTATGGCTACACCTTC.

The chain joins TRBV2 to TRBJ2-7; 7 positions agree with TRBD2. Losses at the gene ends were 6 bases for V and 4 bases for J; bases not matched to a gene: 3. The CDR3 sequence is 12 residues long. Germline-derived CDR1 and CDR2 are SNHLY and FYNNEI. Here the CDR3 reads CASRASGYEQYF. In DNA, the CDR3 is TGTGCCAGCAGGGCTAGCGGTTACGAGCAGTACTTC.

The chain recombines TRBV6-5 with TRBJ1-1, with D unresolved. Germline V gene data show CDR1 as MNHEY and CDR2 as SVGAGI. V lost 8 bases and J 1 base, leaving 8 bases between the germline ends. This CDR3 is built from 12 residues. The CDR3 DNA is TGTGCCAGCGGGAGGCCGAACACTGAAGCTTTCTTT. Its translation is CASGRPNTEAFF.

The gene calls are TRBV7-9 and TRBJ2-1; D call uncertain. CDR1 is SEHNR, CDR2 FQNEAQ, per germline (reference sequence). V was cut by 7 bases and J by 4 bases, with 5 bases left in between. The CDR3 consists of 11 residues. In nucleotides, the CDR3 is TGTGCCAGCAATCTTTACAATGAGCAGTTCTTC. Translating gives CASNLYNEQFF. The full variable domain, in which reference TRBV7-9 and TRBJ2-1 provide the parts outside the CDR3, is DTGVSQNPRHKITKRGQNVTFRCDPISEHNRLYWYRQTLGQGPEFLTYFQNEAQLEKSRLLSDRFSAERPKGSFSTLEIQRTEQGDSAMYLCASNLYNEQFFGPGTRLTVL.

A remark on this clone: One end of the junction fails to match germline, which may point to a read error. CDR3 sequence reads: CASSLERERRLF. In DNA form, the CDR3 reads TGTGCCAGCAGCTTGGAGCGGGAGCGCCGCCTCTTC. V gene TRBV5-4 combines with J gene TRBJ2-1; 8 bases are a match to TRBD2. CDR1 is SGHNT and CDR2 is YYREEE in the germline V gene (reference sequence). This CDR3 is 12 amino acids long.

This CDR3 is CASSLGAAGGTFF. In nucleotides, the CDR3 is TGTGCCAGCAGCTTGGGTGCGGCAGGGGGCACGTTCTTC. The chain employs TRBV7-8 and TRBJ2-1, with TRBD1 matching over 8 bases. V trimming: 3 bases; J trimming: 15 bases; junction bases outside the gene matches: 10. The germline V gene has CDR1 SGHVS and CDR2 FQNEAQ. The CDR3 is 13 amino acids.

The CDR3 loop reads CASTLRQFNQPQHF. The CDR3 DNA follows: TGTGCCAGTACCCTGAGGCAATTCAATCAGCCCCAGCATTTT. The rearrangement joins TRBV19 to TRBJ1-5; D is undetermined. Germline CDR1 is LNHDA and CDR2 is SQIVND (reference sequence). V was pared by 7 bases and J by 3 bases, with 13 bases between. The CDR3 is made up of 14 amino acids. Supplemented by reference TRBV19 and TRBJ1-5, the full variable domain reads DGGITQSPKYLFRKEGQNVTLSCEQNLNHDAMYWYRQDPGQGLRLIYYSQIVNDFQKGDIAEGYSVSREKKESFPLTVTSAQKNPTAFYLCASTLRQFNQPQHFGDGTRLSIL.

This sequence joins TRBV7-2 and TRBJ1-2; maybe TRBD1 (5 bases). Germline V lookup: CDR1 SGHTA, CDR2 FQGNSA. The CDR3 runs 13 residues. Trimming removed 8 bases at V and 6 bases at J, with 16 bases between. CDR3 protein: CASGQGKMDGYTF. As DNA, the CDR3 is TGTGCCAGCGGGCAGGGTAAGATGGATGGCTACACCTTC.

The chain links TRBV5-1 to TRBJ1-2; maybe TRBD1 (6 bases). Germline V gene lookup returns CDR1 SGHRS and CDR2 YFSETQ. There are 14 residues in the CDR3. Trimming took 0 bases from V and 3 from J, leaving 9 bases between them. CDR3 in DNA: TGCGCCAGCAGCTTGGGGACAGTCGACTATGGCTACACCTTC. It is translated as CASSLGTVDYGYTF.

V usage is TRBV20-1 and J usage is TRBJ1-1, with unresolved D. This CDR3 region has 11 residues. With 3 bases removed from V and 6 bases from J, the gap between germline ends came to 8 bases. Germline CDR1 is DFQATT and CDR2 is SNEGSKA (reference sequence). The CDR3 region has the DNA TGCAGTGCTAGGTTAGTCGCTGAAGCTTTCTTT. It codes for CSARLVAEAFF.

J is TRBJ1-4 and V is TRBV7-9, with D maybe TRBD1 (6 bases). This CDR3 comprises 16 residues. V was pared by 1 base and J by 2 bases, with 11 bases between. Germline loops: CDR1 SEHNR, CDR2 FQNEAQ (reference sequence). The CDR3 bases are TGTGCCAGCAGCTTAGTAACAGGGTCGACTAATGAAAAACTGTTTTTT. Amino acids: CASSLVTGSTNEKLFF. The full variable domain, in which reference TRBV7-9 and TRBJ1-4 provide the parts outside the CDR3, is DTGVSQNPRHKITKRGQNVTFRCDPISEHNRLYWYRQTLGQGPEFLTYFQNEAQLEKSRLLSDRFSAERPKGSFSTLEIQRTEQGDSAMYLCASSLVTGSTNEKLFFGSGTQLSVL.

J is TRBJ2-2 and V is TRBV2; a weak D match, TRBD1 (6 bases). This CDR3 contains 17 residues. Germline V gene data show CDR1 as SNHLY and CDR2 as FYNNEI. Trimming removed 8 bases at V and 1 base at J, with 20 bases between. The CDR3 DNA is TGTGCCAGCTATGGTTATATTCCGGGACAGAACACCGGGGAGCTGTTTTTT. It codes for CASYGYIPGQNTGELFF.

The J gene is TRBJ1-2, the V gene TRBV6-5; D not certain. The CDR3 contains 14 residues. Germline-derived CDR1 and CDR2 are MNHEY and SVGAGI. V lost 6 bases to trimming and J lost 6 bases, with 17 bases between them. The CDR3 spells CASSPTGILDGYTF. CDR3 nucleotide sequence: TGTGCCAGCAGCCCCACTGGGATACTAGATGGCTACACCTTC.

The chain carries TRBV5-1 and TRBJ1-1; D not certain. The CDR3 contains 15 residues. CDR1 is SGHRS, CDR2 YFSETQ, per germline. V gave up 2 bases and J gave up 1 base, with 12 bases separating them. The CDR3 here is CASSFSPSGNTEAFF. CDR3 in DNA: TGCGCCAGCAGCTTTAGTCCTTCAGGGAACACTGAAGCTTTCTTT. Complete variable domain (other parts from reference TRBV5-1 and TRBJ1-1): KAGVTQTPRYLIKTRGQQVTLSCSPISGHRSVSWYQQTPGQGLQFLFEYFSETQRNKGNFPGRFSGRQFSNSRSEMNVSTLELGDSALYLCASSFSPSGNTEAFFGQGTRLTVV.

V usage is TRBV7-9 and J usage is TRBJ2-5; 7 bases match TRBD2. This CDR3 spans 14 amino acids. The germline V gene encodes CDR1 SEHNR and CDR2 FQNEAQ (reference sequence). The trim removed 1 base at V and 4 bases at J, leaving 3 bases unmatched. In DNA, the CDR3 is TGTGCCAGCAGCTTAGGGAGCGGGACAGAGACCCAGTACTTC. Translation gives CASSLGSGTETQYF.

V and J are TRBV10-2 and TRBJ2-7; 8 bases are a match to TRBD1. The V and J ends lost 7 bases and 1 base, in that order; junction bases with no gene match: 6. Germline CDR1 is WSHSY and CDR2 is SAAADI. This CDR3 contains 14 residues. In nucleotides, the CDR3 is TGCGCCAGCAAGAGGACAGGGATGTCCTACGAGCAGTACTTC. As protein: CASKRTGMSYEQYF.

V usage is TRBV7-3 and J usage is TRBJ2-7, with 9 nucleotides matching TRBD2. This CDR3 region has 14 residues. Germline assignment: CDR1 SGHTA and CDR2 FQGTGA. V gave up 1 base and J gave up 2 bases; unmatched junction bases: 0. As DNA, the CDR3 is TGTGCCAGCAGCTTAAGCGGGAGGGCCTACGAGCAGTACTTC. This translates into CASSLSGRAYEQYF.

V usage is TRBV7-6 and J usage is TRBJ2-4; TRBD2 matches 10 bases. Unmatched junction bases numbered 3, after V lost 1 base and J lost 0 bases. The CDR3 has 17 residues. Germline CDR1 reads SGHVS; CDR2 reads FNYEAQ. The CDR3 protein is CASSLGGTSEAKNIQYF. The CDR3 DNA follows: TGTGCCAGCAGCTTAGGAGGGACTAGCGAAGCCAAAAACATTCAGTACTTC. The full variable domain, rest sourced from reference TRBV7-6 and TRBJ2-4, is GAGVSQSPRYKVTKRGQDVALRCDPISGHVSLYWYRQALGQGPEFLTYFNYEAQQDKSGLPNDRFSAERPEGSISTLTIQRTEQRDSAMYRCASSLGGTSEAKNIQYFGAGTRLSVL.

V and J are TRBV14 and TRBJ1-3, with 8 bases matching TRBD1. The CDR3 loop spans 15 amino acids. Germline-derived CDR1 and CDR2 are SGHDN and FVKESK. V trimming: 0 bases; J trimming: 3 bases; junction bases outside the gene matches: 1. The CDR3 DNA reads TGTGCCAGCAGCCAAGAGGGACAGGTTGGAAACACCATATATTTT. This sequence encodes CASSQEGQVGNTIYF.

V usage is TRBV9 and J usage is TRBJ2-2; TRBD2 aligns across 7 bases. Germline V gives CDR1 SGDLS, CDR2 YYNGEE. The CDR3 is 15 amino acids. The J segment lost 5 bases and the V segment lost 0 bases, leaving 4 bases of the junction unmatched. DNA for the CDR3: TGTGCCAGCAGCGTAGTCAGGGAGGGGACCGGGGAGCTGTTTTTT. It codes for CASSVVREGTGELFF.

This clone is a singleton in its sample. The chain couples TRBV6-1 to TRBJ2-1; 7 nucleotides align to TRBD2. V shed 3 bases, J shed 9 bases, and the junction held 26 bases outside the gene matches. CDR3 length: 20 amino acids. Germline V CDR1 and CDR2: MNHNS, SASEGT. The CDR3 region is CASSDPTSSGLPSLYSEQFF. The CDR3 bases are TGTGCCAGCAGTGACCCCACCTCTAGCGGCTTGCCGTCATTGTATAGTGAGCAGTTCTTC.

This chain joins TRBV7-3 and TRBJ2-2, with a weak D call TRBD2 (6 bases). Trimming stripped 0 bases from V and 0 bases from J, with 8 bases between. The CDR3 consists of 16 residues. Per germline, CDR1 SGHTA and CDR2 FQGTGA. This chain's CDR3 is CASSLTGLPNTGELFF. The DNA of the CDR3 is TGTGCCAGCAGCTTAACAGGACTACCGAACACCGGGGAGCTGTTTTTT.